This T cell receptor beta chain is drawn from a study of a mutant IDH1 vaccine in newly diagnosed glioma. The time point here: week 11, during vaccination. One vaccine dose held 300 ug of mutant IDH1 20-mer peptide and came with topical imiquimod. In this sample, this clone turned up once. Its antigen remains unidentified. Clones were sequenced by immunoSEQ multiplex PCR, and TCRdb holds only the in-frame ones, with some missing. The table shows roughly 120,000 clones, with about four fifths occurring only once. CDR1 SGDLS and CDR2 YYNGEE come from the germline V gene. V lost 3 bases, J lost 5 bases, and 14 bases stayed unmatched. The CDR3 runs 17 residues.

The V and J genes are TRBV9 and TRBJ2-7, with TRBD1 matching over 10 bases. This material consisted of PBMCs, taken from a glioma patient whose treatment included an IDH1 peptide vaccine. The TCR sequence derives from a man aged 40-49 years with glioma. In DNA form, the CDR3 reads TGTGCCAGCAGCGGAGCCCTGGGGGACAGGGGTGGCCACGAGCAGTACTTC. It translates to CASSGALGDRGGHEQYF.